The T cell receptor beta chain described here comes from a study of tumor and adjacent non-tumor tissue in lung cancer. About the study: Samples averaged approximately 4.2 million productive TCRbeta reads each.

A modified ARM-PCR protocol with three rounds of nested PCR amplified TCRbeta. MiXCR, run by TCRdb on the multiplex PCR reads, gives a single entry per CDR3 protein. The sample has under 100,000 distinct CDR3 sequences; more than 60% are singletons. This sample's RNA came from whole unsorted tissue. Study-level findings and limits: Higher tumor TCR diversity was associated with shorter survival.

As regards this clonotype: What it binds is unknown. The CDR3 ends on some other residue instead of the conserved phenylalanine or tryptophan, so this is likely a read error.

This CDR3 spans 16 amino acids. Trimming removed 6 bases from V and 7 bases from J; junction bases left unmatched: 12. Germline loops: CDR1 WSHSY, CDR2 SAAADI. This sequence originates from a man in his 70s with non-small cell lung cancer. The V gene is TRBV10-2, the J gene TRBJ2-3, with TRBD2 identical over 11 bases. Sequencing used lung tumor tissue. The CDR3 DNA sequence: TGCGCCAGCAGGGGGTCGACTAGCGGGGTAACATATACGCAGTATTTG. This sequence encodes CASRGSTSGVTYTQYL.